These 27 T cell receptor beta chains share one sample of origin, sequenced in a study of T cells in severe cutaneous drug reactions. The iRepertoire multiplex PCR system with TCR subtype-specific primers built both bulk and single-cell libraries. TCRdb processed the multiplex PCR reads again and assigns one entry to each CDR3 protein, with no DNA. The sample totals approximately 5,500 distinct CDR3 sequences. Carbamazepine had induced Stevens-Johnson syndrome or toxic epidermal necrolysis in the sequenced donors. Sequenced input: PBMCs. Receptors originate from a human donor with a severe cutaneous adverse drug reaction.

The V gene is TRBV6-2 or TRBV6-3, the J gene TRBJ2-2; checking the TCRdb D call of TRBD2 is not possible without DNA. Germline V gene lookup returns CDR1 MNHEY and CDR2 SVGEGT. This CDR3 spans 14 amino acids. The chain's CDR3 is CASRETSGGGELFF.

V usage is TRBV6-4 and J usage is TRBJ2-3; the TCRdb D gene call, TRBD1, has no DNA to confirm it. Germline V gene lookup returns CDR1 MRHNA and CDR2 SNTAGT. The CDR3 is 14 amino acids. The CDR3 sequence: CASSDGGGTDTQYF.

The rearrangement uses TRBV20-1 and TRBJ2-7; TCRdb outputs TRBD2, but without DNA this stays unchecked. Germline V gene data show CDR1 as DFQATT and CDR2 as SNEGSKA (reference sequence). The CDR3 runs to 13 residues. CDR3: CSARPADAYEQYF.

This clonotype is called medium-sized (0.01 to 0.1%) based on its frequency. The CDR3 loop reads CASSPGQYLSGNTIYF. The chain carries TRBV7-2 and TRBJ1-3; TCRdb picks TRBD1, but there is no DNA to check that call. The V gene's germline CDR1 is SGHTA and CDR2 FQGNSA. The CDR3 loop spans 16 amino acids. The full variable domain, with the rest looked up from reference TRBV7-2 and TRBJ1-3, is GAGVSQSPSNKVTEKGKDVELRCDPISGHTALYWYRQSLGQGLEFLIYFQGNSAPDKSGLPSDRFSAERTGGSVSTLTIQRTQQEDSAVYLCASSPGQYLSGNTIYFGEGSWLTVV.

The chain recombines TRBV11-1 with TRBJ2-7; TCRdb lists TRBD1, though no DNA is available to test this call. The germline V gene has CDR1 SGHAT and CDR2 FQDESV (reference sequence). The CDR3 is 19 residues long. The CDR3 reads CASSKPRYRGTGDAYEQYF.

This clonotype is medium-sized by frequency. The V gene is TRBV11-1, the J gene TRBJ2-1; TCRdb picks TRBD2, but there is no DNA to check that call. The CDR3 has 15 amino acids. Per the germline V gene, CDR1 is SGHAT and CDR2 is FQDESV (reference sequence). The CDR3: CASSFPSGSRGEQFF.

The chain couples TRBV10-1 to TRBJ2-3; there is no DNA to check the TCRdb D call of TRBD1. This CDR3 contains 16 residues. CDR1 is WNHNN and CDR2 is SYGVQD in the germline V gene (reference sequence). CDR3: CASSEGRGAGTDTQYF.

This chain uses TRBV27 with TRBJ1-5; TCRdb outputs TRBD1, but without DNA this stays unchecked. Germline values: CDR1 MNHEY, CDR2 SMNVEV (reference sequence). The CDR3 is made up of 13 amino acids. The CDR3 reads CASSPRDKVPQHF.

The gene calls are TRBV6-1 and TRBJ2-7. Germline V gene lookup returns CDR1 MNHNS and CDR2 SASEGT. The CDR3 spans 13 residues. The CDR3 here is CASSDWTAYEQYF.

This rearrangement joins TRBV4-3 to TRBJ1-1. Germline V gene lookup returns CDR1 LGHNA and CDR2 YSLEER. This CDR3 has 16 residues. This CDR3 reads CASSQDRWRGNTEAFF.

This chain joins TRBV5-1 and TRBJ2-5; the D gene TCRdb calls, TRBD1, cannot be checked with no DNA. The CDR3 spans 15 residues. From germline, CDR1 is SGHRS and CDR2 YFSETQ. CDR3 residues: CASSLAPGAQETQYF.

By frequency, this clonotype is medium-sized. The CDR3 region is CATCGPVDTQYF. The chain couples TRBV28 to TRBJ2-3; TCRdb lists TRBD1, though no DNA is available to test this call. The CDR3 is made up of 12 amino acids. Germline V gives CDR1 MDHEN, CDR2 SYDVKM.

This clonotype is classed as medium-sized by frequency. This sequence joins TRBV15 and TRBJ2-1; lacking DNA, the TRBD1 call made by TCRdb goes unchecked. CDR1 LNHNV and CDR2 YYDKDF come from the germline V gene (reference sequence). This CDR3 region has 14 residues. The CDR3 is CATSRDRVHNEQFF.

This clonotype is medium-sized by frequency. The rearrangement uses TRBV10-3 and TRBJ1-1; as DNA is missing, the TRBD1 call by TCRdb cannot be tested. The CDR3 is made up of 13 amino acids. In germline, CDR1 is ENHRY, CDR2 SYGVKD. The CDR3: CAISEPGTHEAFF.

The rearrangement links TRBV28 to TRBJ1-2; no DNA is available, so the TRBD1 call from TCRdb remains unchecked. The CDR3 extends over 13 amino acids. The germline gives CDR1 MDHEN, CDR2 SYDVKM. CDR3 in amino acids: CASREGGFYGYTF.

This clonotype is deemed medium-sized by its frequency. This sequence joins TRBV27 and TRBJ2-1; TCRdb's D call, TRBD2, is unchecked because there is no DNA. The CDR3 runs 16 residues. Germline V lookup: CDR1 MNHEY, CDR2 SMNVEV (reference sequence). The chain's CDR3 is CASRAGRTGSYNEQFF.

The gene calls are TRBV19 and TRBJ1-1; the D gene TCRdb calls, TRBD1, cannot be checked with no DNA. The CDR3 consists of 15 residues. The germline CDR1 and CDR2 sequences are LNHDA and SQIVND (reference sequence). The CDR3 spells CASSPSGRGVSEAFF.

By frequency, this clonotype is medium-sized. This sequence joins TRBV7-6 and TRBJ1-1; checking the TCRdb D call of TRBD1 is not possible without DNA. Germline V gene lookup returns CDR1 SGHVS and CDR2 FNYEAQ. The CDR3 sequence is 14 residues long. The CDR3 region is CASSPGTGGRGAFF.

This clonotype shows up as medium-sized by frequency. This chain links TRBV28 with TRBJ2-6; the D gene TCRdb calls, TRBD1, cannot be checked with no DNA. The CDR3 contains 17 residues. Per the germline V gene, CDR1 is MDHEN and CDR2 is SYDVKM. The CDR3 sequence: CASSLAPFFSGANVLTF. Looking up the rest from reference TRBV28 and TRBJ2-6 gives the full variable domain: DVKVTQSSRYLVKRTGEKVFLECVQDMDHENMFWYRQDPGLGLRLIYFSYDVKMKEKGDIPEGYSVSREKKERFSLILESASTNQTSMYLCASSLAPFFSGANVLTFGAGSRLTVL.

The chain couples TRBV4-3 to TRBJ1-6; checking the TCRdb D call of TRBD1 is not possible without DNA. The length of the CDR3 is 15 residues. In germline, CDR1 is LGHNA, CDR2 YSLEER. The CDR3 reads CASSQDWGRGSPLHF.

The chain carries TRBV5-4 and TRBJ2-7; TCRdb's assignment of TRBD2 cannot be checked, as there is no DNA. CDR1 and CDR2 (germline): SGHNT, YYREEE (reference sequence). CDR3 length equals 14 residues. The CDR3 spells CASSFDGGGYEQYF.

This clonotype counts as medium-sized by frequency. J is TRBJ2-1 and V is TRBV10-3; TCRdb selects TRBD1, and the lack of DNA leaves this call unchecked. The CDR3 loop spans 15 amino acids. Looked up from germline, CDR1 is ENHRY and CDR2 is SYGVKD. CDR3 residues: CAISTRGGGINEQFF.

J is TRBJ2-1 and V is TRBV9; the D gene TCRdb calls, TRBD2, cannot be checked with no DNA. The CDR3 spans 16 residues. Germline loops: CDR1 SGDLS, CDR2 YYNGEE. The CDR3: CASSVTGRAGWDEQFF.

This clonotype is identified as medium-sized (0.01 to 0.1%) from frequency. The chain couples TRBV27 to TRBJ2-1; TCRdb outputs TRBD2, but without DNA this stays unchecked. CDR3 size: 13 residues. Germline loops: CDR1 MNHEY, CDR2 SMNVEV (reference sequence). CDR3 region: CATSLAGANEQFF.

The gene calls are TRBV5-1 and TRBJ1-2. The CDR3 covers 14 residues. Germline CDR1 and CDR2: SGHRS and YFSETQ. CDR3: CASSLGGVNYGYTF.

This clonotype is called medium-sized (0.01 to 0.1%) based on its frequency. The chain carries TRBV4-1 and TRBJ2-2. Germline assignment: CDR1 MGHRA and CDR2 YSYEKL. The CDR3 consists of 14 residues. The CDR3 reads CASSQDSGPGELFF.

The rearrangement joins TRBV27 to TRBJ2-7; TCRdb's D gene call, TRBD2, goes unchecked for lack of DNA. Germline V CDR1 and CDR2: MNHEY, SMNVEV (reference sequence). This CDR3 is built from 14 residues. CDR3 sequence: CASSPGLTSYEQYF.